Each of the 26 T cell receptor beta chains below was sequenced from the same sample in a study of regulatory T cells in long-lasting Graves disease. Time point indicated: newly diagnosed GD, antithyroid drugs for less than 3 months. The TCR library was made from RNA extracted from PBMCs. The TCR beta library used iRepertoire HTBI primers with Arm-PCR amplification of CDR3. TCRdb re-analysed the multiplex PCR reads in MiXCR, keeping a single row per CDR3 protein. The sample lists 380,000 or so distinct CDR3 sequences, 15% to 20% occurring once. The same data also contributed to another study, on T cells in Graves' hyperthyroidism and ophthalmopathy.

The material was peripheral blood mononuclear cells (PBMCs), obtained at new diagnosis, from a patient treated with antithyroid drugs. The source is a woman between 18 and 29 years old with Graves disease.

This clonotype came up many times. This sequence joins TRBV20-1 and TRBJ2-3; 10 bases map to TRBD2. J lost 2 bases, V lost 7 bases, and 9 bases had no gene match. The CDR3 consists of 15 residues. Germline CDR1 DFQATT, CDR2 SNEGSKA (reference sequence). CDR3 nucleotides: TGCAGTGTAACTAGCGGGATTTCTGACACAGATACGCAGTATTTT. Its translation is CSVTSGISDTDTQYF.

The chain uses TRBV6-4 and TRBJ1-1; no clear D. The CDR3 totals 12 residues. From germline, CDR1 is MRHNA and CDR2 SNTAGT. The V end was cut by 8 bases, the J end by 1 base, with 8 bases between. The CDR3 spells CASPPGNTEAFF. For the CDR3, the DNA is TGTGCCAGCCCCCCGGGGAACACTGAAGCTTTCTTT.

This clonotype was found once. The V gene is TRBV28, the J gene TRBJ1-2; D uncertain. V shed 2 bases and J shed 6 bases, with 7 bases lying between them. Per germline, CDR1 MDHEN and CDR2 SYDVKM. This CDR3 contains 12 residues. Here the CDR3 DNA reads TGTGCCAGCAGTTTACGGGCGGATGGCTACACCTTC. Translated, it gives CASSLRADGYTF.

This clonotype has just one count. Being one base from a much bigger clone, this may be a read error. V gene TRBV5-1 combines with J gene TRBJ1-6; D is possibly TRBD1 (5 bases). The CDR3 sequence is 15 residues long. CDR1 SGHRS and CDR2 YFSETQ come from the germline V gene. The chain's CDR3 is CASSLAVGGNSALHF. The CDR3 bases are TGCGCCAGCAGCTTGGCCGTGGGGGGAAATTCAGCCCTCCACTTT.

This clonotype was found many times. This chain joins TRBV3-1 and TRBJ1-2, with D perhaps matching TRBD1 (5 bases). Per the germline V gene, CDR1 is LGHDT and CDR2 is YNNKEL (reference sequence). Trimming removed 7 bases at V and 8 bases at J, with 14 bases between. CDR3 length: 12 residues. Here the CDR3 DNA reads TGTGCCAGCAATCGCGGGGCCGGGGGCTACACCTTC. Translating gives CASNRGAGGYTF.

There are a few counts of this clonotype. This chain joins TRBV24-1 and TRBJ2-2, with 8 bases fitting TRBD1. Looked up from germline, CDR1 is KGHDR and CDR2 is SFDVKD. The CDR3 has 18 amino acids. V dropped 4 bases and J dropped 1; count of bases not matched to a gene: 10. The CDR3 spells CATSDRGQAVRNTGELFF. CDR3 coding DNA: TGTGCCACCAGTGACCGGGGACAGGCCGTACGGAACACCGGGGAGCTGTTTTTT.

This clonotype turned up a few times. The chain uses TRBV7-9 and TRBJ1-5; 7 bases are shared with TRBD1. V dropped 4 bases and J dropped 4; count of bases not matched to a gene: 7. Looked up from germline, CDR1 is SEHNR and CDR2 is FQNEAQ (reference sequence). The CDR3 totals 15 residues. This CDR3 reads CASSSTGTENQPQHF. For the CDR3, the DNA is TGTGCCAGCAGCTCCACCGGGACAGAGAATCAGCCCCAGCATTTT.

By frequency in the sample, this clonotype is medium-sized. This chain links TRBV4-2 with TRBJ2-1, with TRBD2 matching over 10 bases. V lost 0 bases and J lost 4; bases outside the gene matches: 3. CDR1 is LGHNA, CDR2 YNFKEQ, per germline. The CDR3 consists of 16 residues. CDR3 sequence (DNA): TGTGCCAGCAGCCAAGACGCGACTAGCGGGTACAATGAGCAGTTCTTC. This encodes CASSQDATSGYNEQFF.

In this sample, this clonotype turned up many times. V gene TRBV30 combines with J gene TRBJ2-5; D unclear. Trimming cost V 2 bases and J 3 bases, with 10 bases left between them. This CDR3 comprises 13 residues. Germline-derived CDR1 and CDR2 are GTSNPN and SVGIG (reference sequence). CDR3 sequence reads: CAWSRQEKETQYF. CDR3 DNA: TGTGCCTGGAGTCGGCAAGAAAAAGAGACCCAGTACTTC.

This clonotype has at least ten counts. The gene calls are TRBV29-1 and TRBJ1-2; possible D gene TRBD1, 5 bases. The CDR3 covers 13 residues. V was cut by 5 bases and J by 3 bases, with 13 bases left in between. The V gene's germline CDR1 is SQVTM and CDR2 ANQGSEA. In nucleotides, the CDR3 is TGCAGCGTTCATGCGGCGGGGGACTATGGCTACACCTTC. It codes for CSVHAAGDYGYTF.

As concerns this clonotype: This sequence may be a read error, since a much larger clone differs from it by one base. J is TRBJ2-1 and V is TRBV9, with 10 bases that match TRBD1. The J call may be mistaken, given a closer DNA end match to TRBJ2-7. Germline lookup yields CDR1 SGDLS and CDR2 YYNGEE. The CDR3 extends over 16 amino acids. The CDR3 bases are TGTGCCAGCAGCCCCAGGGACAGGGGAGTTTGGAATGAGCAGTACTTC. As protein: CASSPRDRGVWNEQYF.

The rearrangement links TRBV4-2 to TRBJ2-7; D gene ambiguous. Germline V lookup: CDR1 LGHNA, CDR2 YNFKEQ. The CDR3 has 15 residues. Trimming cost V 3 bases and J 3 bases, with 15 bases left between them. The CDR3: CASSHSPNEYYEQYF. In DNA form, the CDR3 reads TGTGCCAGCAGCCACAGCCCAAACGAATACTACGAGCAGTACTTC.

The V call is TRBV29-1, the J call TRBJ1-2; the match to TRBD1 covers 8 bases. The CDR3 is 12 residues long. Germline values: CDR1 SQVTM, CDR2 ANQGSEA. Trimming cost V 6 bases and J 8 bases; bases outside gene matches: 8. As DNA, the CDR3 is TGCAGCGTCACCCTGACAGGGGAAGGCTACACCTTC. Protein: CSVTLTGEGYTF.

Of note for this clonotype: This clone may be a read error of a much larger clone one base away. For the CDR3, the DNA is TGCGCCAGCAGCTTGGCCACGGTGGGAGAGCAGTACTTC. Amino acids: CASSLATVGEQYF. The chain couples TRBV5-1 to TRBJ2-7; no clear D. The CDR3 is 13 residues long. Deletions cut 0 bases from V and 7 bases from J, with 11 bases between. The germline gives CDR1 SGHRS, CDR2 YFSETQ. Full variable domain (outside the CDR3, taken from reference TRBV5-1 and TRBJ2-7): KAGVTQTPRYLIKTRGQQVTLSCSPISGHRSVSWYQQTPGQGLQFLFEYFSETQRNKGNFPGRFSGRQFSNSRSEMNVSTLELGDSALYLCASSLATVGEQYFGPGTRLTVT.

A few counts support this clonotype. The chain couples TRBV6-1 to TRBJ1-2; D is possibly TRBD1 (5 bases). The CDR3 totals 11 residues. Per the germline V gene, CDR1 is MNHNS and CDR2 is SASEGT. V was cut by 8 bases and J by 8 bases, with 12 bases left in between. CDR3 amino acids: CASGAGYGYTF. The CDR3 nucleotides read TGTGCCAGCGGGGCGGGGTACGGCTACACCTTC.

This clonotype was counted ten times or more. The rearrangement links TRBV20-1 to TRBJ2-2; unclear D gene. The CDR3 is 11 amino acids. Germline CDR1 reads DFQATT; CDR2 reads SNEGSKA (reference sequence). Deletions cut 3 bases from V and 6 bases from J, with 5 bases between. In DNA form, the CDR3 reads TGCAGTGCTAGTGGATCCGGGGAGCTGTTTTTT. This codes for CSASGSGELFF.

This clonotype was detected a few times. The V call is TRBV20-1, the J call TRBJ2-3; 7 bases line up with TRBD2. Germline V gene data show CDR1 as DFQATT and CDR2 as SNEGSKA (reference sequence). This CDR3 is 14 amino acids long. Losses at the gene ends were 2 bases for V and 0 bases for J; bases not matched to a gene: 2. The CDR3 here is CSARKTSSTDTQYF. The CDR3 DNA reads TGCAGTGCTAGAAAGACTAGCAGCACAGATACGCAGTATTTT.

This chain joins TRBV19 and TRBJ2-5, with unresolved D. CDR1 and CDR2 from the germline V gene are LNHDA and SQIVND (reference sequence). This CDR3 is built from 13 residues. Trimming took off 6 bases at V and 1 base at J, with 9 bases between the two ends. The CDR3 nucleotides read TGTGCCAGTAGCCCTTGGGGCCAAGAGACCCAGTACTTC. As protein: CASSPWGQETQYF. The full variable domain, in which reference TRBV19 and TRBJ2-5 provide the parts outside the CDR3, is DGGITQSPKYLFRKEGQNVTLSCEQNLNHDAMYWYRQDPGQGLRLIYYSQIVNDFQKGDIAEGYSVSREKKESFPLTVTSAQKNPTAFYLCASSPWGQETQYFGPGTRLLVL.

The chain has TRBV27 and TRBJ1-1, with D unclear. Per the germline V gene, CDR1 is MNHEY and CDR2 is SMNVEV (reference sequence). Trimming pared 3 bases from V and 0 bases from J, leaving 11 bases between. The CDR3 has 15 residues. CDR3 DNA sequence: TGTGCCAGCAGTTTGGGGATAGGGCTGAACACTGAAGCTTTCTTT. Amino acids: CASSLGIGLNTEAFF.

The chain combines TRBV5-1 with TRBJ2-5, with a possible D match to TRBD2 (5 bases). Trimming left V 0 bases short and J 5 bases short, with 11 bases between. The CDR3 is made up of 14 amino acids. CDR1 is SGHRS, CDR2 YFSETQ, per germline. CDR3 nucleotides: TGCGCCAGCAGCTTGGGGTCGGGCGGGGAGACCCAGTACTTC. Its protein product is CASSLGSGGETQYF.

This clonotype occurred many times. This sequence joins TRBV18 and TRBJ2-5, with TRBD1 as a possible D gene (6 bases). The CDR3 length is 14 residues. Germline V lookup: CDR1 KGHSH, CDR2 LQKENI. Trimming took 1 base from V and 4 from J, leaving 10 bases between them. CDR3 sequence: CASSPRPGAETQYF. The CDR3 nucleotides are TGTGCCAGCTCACCACGGCCAGGGGCAGAGACCCAGTACTTC.

This clonotype occurred a few times. The genes are TRBV6-2 or TRBV6-3 and TRBJ1-2, with D possibly being TRBD1 (6 bases). The CDR3 totals 16 residues. V was shortened by 0 bases and J by 0 bases, with 11 bases between the two germline ends. In germline, CDR1 is MNHEY, CDR2 SVGEGT. CDR3 residues: CASSYSRTVSNYGYTF. The CDR3 DNA is TGTGCCAGCAGTTACTCCCGGACAGTTTCTAACTATGGCTACACCTTC.

This clonotype was found many times. The chain recombines TRBV20-1 with TRBJ2-1; D is perhaps TRBD2 (5 bases). Per germline, CDR1 DFQATT and CDR2 SNEGSKA (reference sequence). The CDR3 is 12 residues long. Trimming shortened V by 6 bases and J by 9 bases, and 15 bases separated the two germline ends. The CDR3 here is CSADQRVGEQFF. CDR3 DNA: TGCAGTGCGGACCAGAGGGTCGGTGAGCAGTTCTTC.

The sample holds one count of this clonotype. The chain uses TRBV18 and TRBJ2-1; D may be TRBD2 (7 bases). The germline CDR1 and CDR2 sequences are KGHSH and LQKENI. There are 15 residues in the CDR3. Trimming took off 6 bases at V and 2 bases at J, with 14 bases between the two ends. The chain's CDR3 is CASSANGGPYNEQFF. The CDR3, as DNA: TGTGCCAGCTCCGCCAACGGGGGGCCCTACAATGAGCAGTTCTTC.

This clonotype was detected many times. The genes are TRBV5-1 and TRBJ2-7; D remains unclear. CDR3 size: 15 residues. Trimming removed 0 bases from V and 6 bases from J, with 16 bases in between. Germline CDR1 is SGHRS and CDR2 is YFSETQ. CDR3 coding DNA: TGCGCCAGCAGCTTGGCCGCCTTCAAGGTCGGCGAGCAGTACTTC. This translates into CASSLAAFKVGEQYF.

The sample holds a few counts of this clonotype. The chain employs TRBV9 and TRBJ2-3, with D maybe TRBD2 (6 bases). The CDR3 extends over 15 amino acids. The germline V gene has CDR1 SGDLS and CDR2 YYNGEE. The V end lost 4 bases, the J end lost 2 bases, and 14 bases lay between the germline ends. The CDR3: CASSPPGTPTDTQYF. The CDR3 coding sequence is TGTGCCAGCAGCCCCCCCGGGACTCCCACAGATACGCAGTATTTT.